The sequence of this T cell receptor beta chain was determined in a study of human T cells and chemical hapten exposure (dated by TCRdb to the early 2020s). In terms of the full investigation: Libraries were pooled for sequencing, and variation in per-sample TCR yields was attributed mainly to small differences in library volumes within the pool. Peripheral blood TCR repertoire changes were tracked in vivo in alopecia patients during primary and secondary sensitization to the hapten diphenylcyclopropenone (DPC). Both TCR alpha and TCR beta chains were sequenced from each blood RNA sample.

The sample's time point label is to be understood as: healthy volunteer bleed at 6 weeks. Total RNA was extracted from unfractionated whole blood collected in Tempus Blood RNA tubes. Roughly five healthy volunteers were used as TCR sequencing controls and were bled at day 0, 2 weeks and 6 weeks. Trimming costs V 3 bases and J 4 bases, and their ends lie 19 bases apart. The CDR3 starts with the cysteine, ends with the phenylalanine, and has 17 residues. Just CDR3 DNA is preserved here, 51 bases in frame from base 1. Reading the germline V gene gives CDR1 SGDLS and CDR2 YYNGEE. The method behind the library was RACE. The reads were generated on a NextSeq 500. During library preparation, unique molecular identifiers were attached to individual cDNA molecules so that TCRs could be counted in a quantitative, reproducible way. The paper's data handling went like this. The median number of TCRs per sample was roughly 98,000, ranging from roughly 20,000 to 700,000. The Decombinator software suite was used to annotate the V, J and CDR3 of the TCR reads. For PS versus PT1 abundance plots, all samples were subsampled to the same number of TCRs (28,000). Expanded TCRs were defined as absent before sensitization and observed at least eight times at the 2-week time point. The raw public reads went through TCRdb reprocessing: fastp at Q25, MiXCR clone calling, in-frame beta chains kept. Identical CDR3 proteins give one entry, which carries the most common genes and DNA. TCRdb, not the original authors, processed these V and J calls. This sample gives fewer than 85,000 distinct CDR3 sequences in total; around 9.3% of them show up just once. Of the sample, 1.7% falls within the top ten clones.

Study-wide conclusions, independent of this receptor: After repeated subsampling, the strength of the expansion versus patch-test correlation and the threshold at which it became significant changed. DPC sensitization did not change the number of TCRs with a frequency above 1 in 1000, and there was no evidence of changes in global repertoire structure.

This clonotype showed up many times. Its antigen has not been determined. Base qualities are not at hand, and no much larger clone is one base apart. The chain links TRBV9 with TRBJ1-4; TRBD1 could be the D gene, as 5 bases match. This sequence originates from a female donor in good health. Some clones in this sample may be carry-over from other donors' samples. Sample: whole blood. The nucleotides read TGTGCCAGCAGCGGCGGGACCGGTTCAATCTTTAATGAAAAACTGTTTTTT. The resulting protein is CASSGGTGSIFNEKLFF.